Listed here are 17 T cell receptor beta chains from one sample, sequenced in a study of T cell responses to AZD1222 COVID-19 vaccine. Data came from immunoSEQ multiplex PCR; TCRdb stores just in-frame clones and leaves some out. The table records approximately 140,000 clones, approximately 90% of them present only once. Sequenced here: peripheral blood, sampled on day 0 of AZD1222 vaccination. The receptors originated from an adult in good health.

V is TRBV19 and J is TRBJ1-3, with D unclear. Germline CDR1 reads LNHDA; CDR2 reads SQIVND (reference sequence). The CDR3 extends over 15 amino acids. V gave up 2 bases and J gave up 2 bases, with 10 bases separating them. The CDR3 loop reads CASSIYRDPGNTIYF. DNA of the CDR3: TGTGCCAGTAGTATATACCGGGATCCTGGAAACACCATATATTTT.

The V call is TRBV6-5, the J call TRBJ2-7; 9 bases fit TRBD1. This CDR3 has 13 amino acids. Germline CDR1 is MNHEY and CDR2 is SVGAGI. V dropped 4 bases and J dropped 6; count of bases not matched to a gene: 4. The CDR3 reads CASSLQGAGEQYF. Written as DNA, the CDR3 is TGTGCCAGCAGTTTACAGGGGGCAGGCGAGCAGTACTTC.

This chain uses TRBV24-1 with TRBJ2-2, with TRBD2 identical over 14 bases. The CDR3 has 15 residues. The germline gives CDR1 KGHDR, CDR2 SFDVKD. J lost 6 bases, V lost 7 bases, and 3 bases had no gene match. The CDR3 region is CATRGLAGEAGELFF. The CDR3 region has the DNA TGTGCCACCAGGGGACTAGCGGGAGAGGCCGGGGAGCTGTTTTTT.

The CDR3 loop reads CASSRSGGVHNEQFF. CDR3 in DNA: TGTGCCAGCAGCCGTTCAGGGGGGGTCCACAATGAGCAGTTCTTC. V usage is TRBV4-2 and J usage is TRBJ2-1, with D tentatively TRBD1 or TRBD2 (7 bases each). With 4 bases removed from V and 5 bases from J, the gap between germline ends came to 15 bases. This CDR3 spans 15 amino acids. The germline CDR1 and CDR2 sequences are LGHNA and YNFKEQ.

CDR3 residues: CASSEATGPGNTIYF. CDR3 coding DNA: TGTGCCAGCAGCGAGGCGACAGGGCCTGGAAACACCATATATTTT. The chain joins TRBV9 to TRBJ1-3; 7 bases line up with TRBD1. The germline gives CDR1 SGDLS, CDR2 YYNGEE. This CDR3 region has 15 residues. Trimming took 3 bases from V and 2 from J; bases not matched to a gene: 5.

The CDR3 coding sequence is TGTGCCAGCAGCCCCGGGAGAGGGGATCAGCCCCAGCATTTT. Translating gives CASSPGRGDQPQHF. V and J are TRBV7-6 and TRBJ1-5; TRBD1 is a possible D gene (5 bases). Germline V CDR1 and CDR2: SGHVS, FNYEAQ. The V and J ends lost 5 bases and 5 bases respectively, with 13 bases between them. This CDR3 has 14 amino acids.

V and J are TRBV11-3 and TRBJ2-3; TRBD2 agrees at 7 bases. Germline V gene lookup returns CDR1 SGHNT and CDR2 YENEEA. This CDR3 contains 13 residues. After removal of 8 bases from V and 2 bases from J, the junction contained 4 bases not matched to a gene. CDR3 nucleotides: TGTGCCAGCGTCCTAGCGGACACAGATACGCAGTATTTT. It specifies CASVLADTDTQYF.

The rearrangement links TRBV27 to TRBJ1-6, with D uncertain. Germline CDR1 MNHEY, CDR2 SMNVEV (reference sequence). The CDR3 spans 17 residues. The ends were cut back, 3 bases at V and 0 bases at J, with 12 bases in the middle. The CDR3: CASSLGSLSSYNSPLHF. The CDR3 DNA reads TGTGCCAGCAGTTTGGGCAGTCTAAGCTCCTATAATTCACCCCTCCACTTT.

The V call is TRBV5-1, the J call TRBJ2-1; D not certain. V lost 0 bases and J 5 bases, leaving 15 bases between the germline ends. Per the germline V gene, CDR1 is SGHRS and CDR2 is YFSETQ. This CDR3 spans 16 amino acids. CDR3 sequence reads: CASSLVVPNTDNEQFF. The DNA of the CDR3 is TGCGCCAGCAGCTTGGTAGTACCCAACACAGACAATGAGCAGTTCTTC.

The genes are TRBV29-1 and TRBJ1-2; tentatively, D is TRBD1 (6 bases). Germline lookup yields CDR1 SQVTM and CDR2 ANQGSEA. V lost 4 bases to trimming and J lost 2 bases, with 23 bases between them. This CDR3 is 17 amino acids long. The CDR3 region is CSVGLLQGSTANYGYTF. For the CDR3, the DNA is TGCAGCGTTGGACTTCTACAGGGATCCACCGCCAACTATGGCTACACCTTC.

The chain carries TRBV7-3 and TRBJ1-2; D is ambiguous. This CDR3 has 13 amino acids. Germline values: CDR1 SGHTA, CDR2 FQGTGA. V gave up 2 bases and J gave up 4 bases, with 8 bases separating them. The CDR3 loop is CASSLGAGYGYTF. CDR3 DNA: TGTGCCAGCAGCTTAGGAGCTGGCTATGGCTACACCTTC.

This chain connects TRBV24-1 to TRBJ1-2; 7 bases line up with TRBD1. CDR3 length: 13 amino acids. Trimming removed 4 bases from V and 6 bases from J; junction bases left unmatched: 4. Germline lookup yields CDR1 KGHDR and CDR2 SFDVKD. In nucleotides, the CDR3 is TGTGCCACCAGTGACCGGGACAGTCATGGCTACACCTTC. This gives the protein CATSDRDSHGYTF.

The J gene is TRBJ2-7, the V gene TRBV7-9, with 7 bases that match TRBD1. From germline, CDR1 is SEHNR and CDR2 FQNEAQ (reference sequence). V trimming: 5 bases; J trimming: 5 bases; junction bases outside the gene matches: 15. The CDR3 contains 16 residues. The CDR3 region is CASSARGQVAGHEQYF. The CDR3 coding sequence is TGTGCCAGCAGCGCAAGAGGACAGGTGGCTGGTCACGAGCAGTACTTC.

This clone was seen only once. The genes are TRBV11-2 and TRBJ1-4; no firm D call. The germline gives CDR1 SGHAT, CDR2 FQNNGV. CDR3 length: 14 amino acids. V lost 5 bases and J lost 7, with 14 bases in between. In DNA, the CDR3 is TGTGCCAGCAGCCTAGGCGCTACGGGTGAAAAACTGTTTTTT. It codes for CASSLGATGEKLFF.

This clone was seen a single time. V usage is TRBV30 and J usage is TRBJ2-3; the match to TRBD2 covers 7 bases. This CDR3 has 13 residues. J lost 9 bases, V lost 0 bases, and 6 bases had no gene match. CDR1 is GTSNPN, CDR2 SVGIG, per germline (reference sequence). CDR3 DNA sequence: TGTGCCTGGAGTGTGACGGGAGGCCAGACGCAGTATTTT. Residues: CAWSVTGGQTQYF. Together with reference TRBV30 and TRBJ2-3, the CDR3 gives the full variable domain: SQTIHQWPATLVQPVGSPLSLECTVEGTSNPNLYWYRQAAGRGLQLLFYSVGIGQISSEVPQNLSASRPQDRQFILSSKKLLLSDSGFYLCAWSVTGGQTQYFGPGTRLTVL.

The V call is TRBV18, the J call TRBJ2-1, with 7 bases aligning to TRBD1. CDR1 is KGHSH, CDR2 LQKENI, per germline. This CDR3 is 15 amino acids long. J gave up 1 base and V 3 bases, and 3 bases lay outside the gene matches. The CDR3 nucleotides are TGTGCCAGCTCACCCCGACAGGGATCCTACAATGAGCAGTTCTTC. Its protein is CASSPRQGSYNEQFF.

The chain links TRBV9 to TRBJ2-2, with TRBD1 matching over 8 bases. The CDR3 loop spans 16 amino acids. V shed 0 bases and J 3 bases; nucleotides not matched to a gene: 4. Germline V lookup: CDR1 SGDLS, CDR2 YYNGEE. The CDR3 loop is CASSVETGAYTGELFF. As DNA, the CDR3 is TGTGCCAGCAGCGTAGAGACAGGGGCCTACACCGGGGAGCTGTTTTTT.